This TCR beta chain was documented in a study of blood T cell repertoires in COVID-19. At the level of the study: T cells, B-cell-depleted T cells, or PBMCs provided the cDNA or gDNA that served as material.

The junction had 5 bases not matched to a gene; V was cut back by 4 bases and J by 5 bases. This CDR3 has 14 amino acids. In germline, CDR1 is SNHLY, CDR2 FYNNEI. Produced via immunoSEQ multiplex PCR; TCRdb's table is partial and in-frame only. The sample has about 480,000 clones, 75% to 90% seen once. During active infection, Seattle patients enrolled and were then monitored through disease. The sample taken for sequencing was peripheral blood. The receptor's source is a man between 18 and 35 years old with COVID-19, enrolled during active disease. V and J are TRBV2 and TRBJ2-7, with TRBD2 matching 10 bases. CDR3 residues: CASSGAGGPDEQYF. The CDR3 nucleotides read TGTGCCAGCAGTGGAGCGGGAGGGCCGGACGAGCAGTACTTC.